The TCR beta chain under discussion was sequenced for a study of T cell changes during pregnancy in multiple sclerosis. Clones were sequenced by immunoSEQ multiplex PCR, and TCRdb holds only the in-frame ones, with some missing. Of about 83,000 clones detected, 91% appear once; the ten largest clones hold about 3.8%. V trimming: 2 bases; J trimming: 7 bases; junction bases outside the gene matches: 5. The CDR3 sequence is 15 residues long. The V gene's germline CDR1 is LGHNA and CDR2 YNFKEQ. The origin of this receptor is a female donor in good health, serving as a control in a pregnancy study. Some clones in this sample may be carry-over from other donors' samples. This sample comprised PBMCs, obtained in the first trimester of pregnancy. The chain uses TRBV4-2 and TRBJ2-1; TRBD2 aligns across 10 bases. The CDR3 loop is CASSQSSGSRNEQFF. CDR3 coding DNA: TGTGCCAGCAGCCAATCTAGCGGGAGTAGAAATGAGCAGTTCTTC.